These 27 T cell receptor beta chains were all obtained from the same sample, sequenced in a study of prognosis after radiotherapy for stage I lung cancer. Genomic DNA yielded TCR beta CDR3, amplified by two-round multiplex PCR. During first-round PCR, primers specific to each TRBV and TRBJ gene were used. TCRdb analysed the multiplex PCR reads with MiXCR anew, one entry per CDR3 protein. The repertoire holds 15,000 to 20,000 distinct CDR3 sequences, with around 30% as singletons. The source was PBMCs, collected before or after stereotactic body radiation therapy (not recorded which). These receptors were collected from a donor aged 50 or older with non-small cell lung cancer.

This clonotype was picked up many times. This chain uses TRBV4-1 with TRBJ1-2, with D possibly TRBD1 on 6 matching bases. CDR3 size: 13 residues. Germline V lookup: CDR1 MGHRA, CDR2 YSYEKL. The V end lost 2 bases, the J end lost 10 bases, and 14 bases lay between the germline ends. CDR3 sequence: CASSQNRVPDYTF. Written as DNA, the CDR3 is TGCGCCAGCAGCCAAAACAGGGTACCCGACTACACCTTC.

This clonotype was seen many times. This chain uses TRBV14 with TRBJ1-2; D perhaps matches TRBD1 (6 bases). This CDR3 region has 14 residues. Looked up from germline, CDR1 is SGHDN and CDR2 is FVKESK. V lost 4 bases and J 2 bases, leaving 11 bases between the germline ends. The chain's CDR3 is CASSRQVGNYGYTF. The CDR3 coding sequence is TGTGCCAGCAGCCGACAGGTTGGGAACTATGGCTACACCTTC.

The chain recombines TRBV6-2 or TRBV6-3 with TRBJ2-1, with D uncertain. This CDR3 is built from 14 residues. Germline CDR1 and CDR2: MNHEY and SVGEGT. The V and J ends lost 7 bases and 3 bases respectively, with 13 bases between them. DNA of the CDR3: TGTGCCAGCACCCTGGTACAGATCTACAATGAGCAGTTCTTC. Its translation is CASTLVQIYNEQFF.

The V gene is TRBV19, the J gene TRBJ2-1; 14 bases match TRBD2. In germline, CDR1 is LNHDA, CDR2 SQIVND (reference sequence). V shed 3 bases, J shed 3 bases, and the junction held 4 bases outside the gene matches. CDR3 length: 17 residues. The CDR3 sequence: CASSMGGLAGVYNEQFF. In nucleotides, the CDR3 is TGTGCCAGTAGTATGGGGGGACTAGCGGGAGTCTACAATGAGCAGTTCTTC.

The chain is built from TRBV20-1 and TRBJ2-3; TRBD2 matches at 7 bases. CDR1 and CDR2 (germline): DFQATT, SNEGSKA (reference sequence). CDR3 length: 17 amino acids. V lost 3 bases and J lost 2; bases outside the gene matches: 14. The CDR3, as DNA: TGCAGTGCTAGCGCCAGCATGCAGCGGGACCACACAGATACGCAGTATTTT. Protein: CSASASMQRDHTDTQYF.

This clonotype was seen ten or more times. The chain has TRBV10-3 and TRBJ2-1; D is possibly TRBD1 (6 bases). CDR3 length equals 11 residues. Germline values: CDR1 ENHRY, CDR2 SYGVKD. With 10 bases removed from V and 8 bases from J, the gap between germline ends came to 12 bases. The CDR3 loop reads CATAGVHEQFF. The CDR3 region has the DNA TGTGCCACCGCAGGGGTCCATGAGCAGTTCTTC.

By share, this clonotype ranks as medium-sized. The chain links TRBV7-2 to TRBJ2-3; 10 nucleotides align to TRBD1. This CDR3 has 13 amino acids. Looked up from germline, CDR1 is SGHTA and CDR2 is FQGNSA. V shed 5 bases and J 9 bases; nucleotides not matched to a gene: 5. The CDR3 region has the DNA TGTGCCAGCAGCCTCCAGGACAGGGGGACGCAGTATTTT. Protein product: CASSLQDRGTQYF.

The sample holds a few counts of this clonotype. V is TRBV4-1 and J is TRBJ2-1; 10 bases fit TRBD1. The CDR3 totals 16 residues. CDR1 and CDR2 (germline): MGHRA, YSYEKL. With 0 bases clipped from V and 10 bases from J, the junction kept 9 bases outside the gene matches. The CDR3 sequence: CASSQDPGTGVREQFF. CDR3 DNA: TGCGCCAGCAGCCAAGACCCAGGGACAGGGGTCCGGGAGCAGTTCTTC.

To note about this clonotype: The missing conserved phenylalanine or tryptophan at the end of this CDR3 makes a read error likely. V gene TRBV6-1 combines with J gene TRBJ2-2; 7 nucleotides align to TRBD2. This CDR3 comprises 16 residues. After removal of 6 bases from V and 5 bases from J, the junction contained 12 bases not matched to a gene. Germline V gives CDR1 MNHNS, CDR2 SASEGT. The CDR3 nucleotides are TGTGCCAGCAGGACGGAGGGAGGGCCTCAGACCGGGGAGCTGTTTTCT. It is translated as CASRTEGGPQTGELFS.

This clonotype is medium-sized (0.01 to 0.1%) in the sample. This chain connects TRBV11-2 to TRBJ2-3; D is ambiguous. Deletions cut 2 bases from V and 2 bases from J, with 5 bases between. The V gene's germline CDR1 is SGHAT and CDR2 FQNNGV. This CDR3 has 13 residues. This CDR3 reads CASSLLYTDTQYF. As DNA, the CDR3 is TGTGCCAGCAGCTTACTCTACACAGATACGCAGTATTTT. Full variable domain (remainder filled in from reference TRBV11-2 and TRBJ2-3): EAGVAQSPRYKIIEKRQSVAFWCNPISGHATLYWYQQILGQGPKLLIQFQNNGVVDDSQLPKDRFSAERLKGVDSTLKIQPAKLEDSAVYLCASSLLYTDTQYFGPGTRLTVL.

This clonotype came up many times. The V call is TRBV20-1, the J call TRBJ1-1, with unresolved D. The V end was cut by 1 base, the J end by 7 bases, with 13 bases between. CDR3 length equals 13 residues. Germline assignment: CDR1 DFQATT and CDR2 SNEGSKA (reference sequence). CDR3 coding DNA: TGCAGTGCTAGAGTTCGGGCCTCCTTTGAAGCTTTCTTT. Translating gives CSARVRASFEAFF.

This clonotype was recorded at least ten times. This rearrangement joins TRBV6-1 to TRBJ1-1, with 10 positions matching TRBD1. Trimming removed 7 bases from V and 7 bases from J; junction bases left unmatched: 9. The CDR3 contains 14 residues. CDR1 and CDR2 from the germline V gene are MNHNS and SASEGT. The CDR3 protein is CASIKGQGSVEAFF. The CDR3 DNA sequence: TGTGCCAGCATTAAGGGACAGGGGTCTGTTGAAGCTTTCTTT.

This clonotype was picked up many times. V gene TRBV5-5 combines with J gene TRBJ2-1; no clear D gene. Germline CDR1 reads SGHKS; CDR2 reads YYEKEE (reference sequence). Trimming removed 3 bases from V and 4 bases from J, with 14 bases in between. The CDR3 length is 15 residues. In DNA, the CDR3 is TGTGCCAGCAGCTCGGAAATCCTGGTATACAATGAGCAGTTCTTC. It yields the protein CASSSEILVYNEQFF.

This clonotype rates as medium-sized. The gene calls are TRBV20-1 and TRBJ2-1; TRBD2 aligns across 9 bases. CDR3 length equals 14 residues. Germline V gene lookup returns CDR1 DFQATT and CDR2 SNEGSKA (reference sequence). In DNA form, the CDR3 reads TGCAGCGCAGTAAGCAGCGGGAGGATGTATGAGCAGTTCTTC. Its protein is CSAVSSGRMYEQFF.

The gene calls are TRBV9 and TRBJ2-1; D is undetermined. The CDR3 covers 13 residues. Germline V CDR1 and CDR2: SGDLS, YYNGEE. V gave up 3 bases and J gave up 7 bases, with 11 bases separating them. This chain's CDR3 is CASSGLCGNEQFF. CDR3 in DNA: TGTGCCAGCAGCGGGCTCTGTGGGAATGAGCAGTTCTTC.

This clonotype was seen at least ten times. The genes are TRBV15 and TRBJ1-2; 8 bases match TRBD1. The CDR3 contains 17 residues. Germline V gene data show CDR1 as LNHNV and CDR2 as YYDKDF (reference sequence). Trimming took 1 base from V and 8 from J; bases not matched to a gene: 15. CDR3 bases: TGTGCCACCAGCAGAGGAATTTCCGGACAGGGAGGTGGAGGCTACACCTTC. Amino acid sequence: CATSRGISGQGGGGYTF.

This clonotype is labeled as medium-sized. The chain uses TRBV6-2 or TRBV6-3 and TRBJ1-6; D perhaps matches TRBD1 (5 bases). The CDR3 has 14 amino acids. Germline V CDR1 and CDR2: MNHEY, SVGEGT. The V and J ends lost 5 bases and 7 bases respectively, with 12 bases between them. CDR3 sequence (DNA): TGTGCCAGCAGTGGGGGAGGGGAGAATTCACCCCTCCACTTT. Translating it yields CASSGGGENSPLHF.

This clonotype was counted many times. J is TRBJ1-1 and V is TRBV28, with TRBD1 identical over 7 bases. J gave up 1 base and V 8 bases, and 10 bases lay outside the gene matches. This CDR3 comprises 15 residues. The germline V gene has CDR1 MDHEN and CDR2 SYDVKM. CDR3: CASLTPGQKNTEAFF. The CDR3 DNA sequence: TGTGCCAGCCTTACCCCGGGACAGAAGAACACTGAAGCTTTCTTT.

This clonotype was found many times. The gene calls are TRBV19 and TRBJ2-5, with D tentatively TRBD2 (5 bases). Trimming removed 7 bases at V and 2 bases at J, with 23 bases between. The CDR3 spans 17 residues. The germline V gene has CDR1 LNHDA and CDR2 SQIVND (reference sequence). CDR3 nucleotides: TGTGCCAGTAATGCAGGAGGCTACCACGCACTACAAGAGACCCAGTACTTC. Protein sequence: CASNAGGYHALQETQYF.

This clonotype has at least ten counts. This chain connects TRBV14 to TRBJ2-5; D gene unclear. CDR3 length equals 13 residues. The V gene's germline CDR1 is SGHDN and CDR2 FVKESK. The ends were cut back, 1 base at V and 5 bases at J, with 8 bases in the middle. DNA of the CDR3: TGTGCCAGCAGCCAAGTGTCGCGCGAGACCCAGTACTTC. Its translation is CASSQVSRETQYF.

This clonotype occurred many times. The gene calls are TRBV5-1 and TRBJ2-7, with 8 bases identical to TRBD1. Trimming took 4 bases from V and 6 from J; bases not matched to a gene: 12. CDR3 length: 15 amino acids. The germline CDR1 and CDR2 sequences are SGHRS and YFSETQ. The CDR3 DNA follows: TGCGCCAGCAGCCTTTGGACAGGGTCTCGCGGCGAGCAGTACTTC. Amino acids: CASSLWTGSRGEQYF.

There are many counts of this clonotype. V and J are TRBV7-8 and TRBJ2-7; perhaps TRBD1 as D (5 bases). The V end was cut by 4 bases, the J end by 4 bases, with 14 bases between. The germline V gene has CDR1 SGHVS and CDR2 FQNEAQ. CDR3 length: 14 amino acids. The DNA for the CDR3 is TGTGCCAGCAGCTCCGTGGCAGGGCCGTACGAGCAGTACTTC. It specifies CASSSVAGPYEQYF.

At least ten counts were recorded for this clonotype. This chain connects TRBV12-3 or TRBV12-4 to TRBJ1-3; no reliable D call. V lost 1 base to trimming and J lost 4 bases, with 5 bases between them. The CDR3 spans 13 residues. This chain's CDR3 is CASSLEMGNTIYF. The DNA for the CDR3 is TGTGCCAGCAGTTTAGAGATGGGAAACACCATATATTTT.

As regards this clonotype: With a far larger clone one base away, a read error is the likely cause. This chain uses TRBV19 with TRBJ2-7; TRBD2 matches at 7 bases. The J call may not be correct, given that the DNA end is closer to TRBJ2-1. This CDR3 contains 17 residues. Germline values: CDR1 LNHDA, CDR2 SQIVND (reference sequence). The CDR3 DNA is TGTGCCAGTAGTATAAATCGGGGACTAACGACCTACAATGAGCAGTTCTTC. Translating gives CASSINRGLTTYNEQFF.

By share, this clonotype counts as medium-sized. This chain connects TRBV6-1 to TRBJ1-6; D is possibly TRBD1 (6 bases). The germline gives CDR1 MNHNS, CDR2 SASEGT. This CDR3 has 15 residues. Deletions cut 2 bases from V and 10 bases from J, with 15 bases between. CDR3 DNA: TGTGCCAGCAGTGAAATACAGGGTGCGGGGTCACCCCTCCACTTT. This gives the protein CASSEIQGAGSPLHF.

To note about this clonotype: It is likely a read error: a sequence one base away is far more abundant. J is TRBJ2-3 and V is TRBV6-8; weak D call: TRBD2 (6 bases). V lost 2 bases and J 5 bases, leaving 14 bases between the germline ends. Germline V gene sequence: CDR1 MNHGY, CDR2 SAAAGT. This CDR3 has 15 residues. The CDR3: CASSYSSGEVDTQYF. CDR3 sequence (DNA): TGTGCCAGCAGTTACAGTAGTGGGGAGGTAGATACGCAGTATTTT.

Notes on this clonotype: A far larger clone is one base from this, pointing to a likely read error. The gene calls are TRBV7-9 and TRBJ2-7; unclear D gene. This CDR3 contains 13 residues. Germline V lookup: CDR1 SEHNR, CDR2 FQNEAQ (reference sequence). Here the CDR3 reads CACSLVSSYEQYF. In DNA, the CDR3 is TGTGCCTGCAGCTTGGTGAGCTCCTACGAGCAGTACTTC.